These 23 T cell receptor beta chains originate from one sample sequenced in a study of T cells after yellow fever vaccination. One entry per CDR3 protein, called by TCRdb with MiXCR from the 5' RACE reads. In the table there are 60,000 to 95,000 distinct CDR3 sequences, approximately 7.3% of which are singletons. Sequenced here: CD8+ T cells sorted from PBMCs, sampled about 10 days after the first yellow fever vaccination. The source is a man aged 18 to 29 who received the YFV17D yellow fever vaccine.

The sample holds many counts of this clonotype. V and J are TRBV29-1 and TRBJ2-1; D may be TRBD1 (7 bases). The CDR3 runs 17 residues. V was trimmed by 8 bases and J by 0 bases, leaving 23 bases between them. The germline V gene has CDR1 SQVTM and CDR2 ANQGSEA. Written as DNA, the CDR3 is TGCAGCATCAAGGGGTCGCGGGACAGAATCTCCTACAATGAGCAGTTCTTC. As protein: CSIKGSRDRISYNEQFF.

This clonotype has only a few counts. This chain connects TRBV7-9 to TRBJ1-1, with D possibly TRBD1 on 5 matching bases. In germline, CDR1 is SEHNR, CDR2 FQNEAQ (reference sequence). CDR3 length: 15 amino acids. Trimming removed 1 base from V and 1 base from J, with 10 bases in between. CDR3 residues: CASSLDRGRNTEAFF. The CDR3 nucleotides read TGTGCCAGCAGCTTAGATAGGGGTAGGAACACTGAAGCTTTCTTT.

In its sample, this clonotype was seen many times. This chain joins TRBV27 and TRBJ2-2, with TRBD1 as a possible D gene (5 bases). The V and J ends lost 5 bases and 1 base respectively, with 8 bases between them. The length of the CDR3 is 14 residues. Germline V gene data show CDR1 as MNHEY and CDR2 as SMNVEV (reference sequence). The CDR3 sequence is CASSEDRNTGELFF. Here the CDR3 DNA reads TGTGCCAGCAGTGAAGACAGGAACACCGGGGAGCTGTTTTTT.

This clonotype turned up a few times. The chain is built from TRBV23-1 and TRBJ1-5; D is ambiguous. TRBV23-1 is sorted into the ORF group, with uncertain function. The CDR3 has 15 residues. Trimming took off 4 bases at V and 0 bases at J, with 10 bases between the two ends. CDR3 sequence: CASSPTKNSNQPQHF. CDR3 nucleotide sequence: TGCGCCAGCAGTCCGACAAAGAATAGCAATCAGCCCCAGCATTTT.

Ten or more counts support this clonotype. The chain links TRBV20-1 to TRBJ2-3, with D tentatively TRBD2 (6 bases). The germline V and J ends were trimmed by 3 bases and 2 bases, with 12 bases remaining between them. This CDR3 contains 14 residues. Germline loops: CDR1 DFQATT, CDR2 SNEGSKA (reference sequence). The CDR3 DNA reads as TGCAGTGCTAGGGAGGGCGGATTCACAGATACGCAGTATTTT. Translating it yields CSAREGGFTDTQYF.

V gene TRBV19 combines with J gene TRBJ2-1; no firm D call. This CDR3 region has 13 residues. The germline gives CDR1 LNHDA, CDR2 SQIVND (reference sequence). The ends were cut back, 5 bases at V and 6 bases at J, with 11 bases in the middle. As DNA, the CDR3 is TGTGCCAGTAGTCGGACGGCGGCCAATGAGCAGTTCTTC. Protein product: CASSRTAANEQFF.

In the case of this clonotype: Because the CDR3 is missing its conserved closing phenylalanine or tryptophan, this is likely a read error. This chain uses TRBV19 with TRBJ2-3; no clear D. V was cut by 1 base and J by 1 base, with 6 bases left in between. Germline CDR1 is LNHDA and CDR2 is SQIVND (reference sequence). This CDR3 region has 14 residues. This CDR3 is CASSIVSGTDTQYL. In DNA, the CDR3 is TGTGCCAGTAGTATAGTCAGTGGCACAGATACGCAGTATTTA.

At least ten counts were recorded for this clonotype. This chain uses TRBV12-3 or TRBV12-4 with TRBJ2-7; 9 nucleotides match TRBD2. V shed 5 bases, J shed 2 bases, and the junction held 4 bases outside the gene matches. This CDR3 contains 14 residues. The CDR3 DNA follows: TGTGCCAGCAGTAGTAGCGGGGGAACCTACGAGCAGTACTTC. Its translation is CASSSSGGTYEQYF.

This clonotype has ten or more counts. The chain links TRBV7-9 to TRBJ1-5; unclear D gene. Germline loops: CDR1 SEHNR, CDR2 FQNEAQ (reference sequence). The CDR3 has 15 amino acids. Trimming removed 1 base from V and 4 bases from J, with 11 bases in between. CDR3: CASSLESAGNQPQHF. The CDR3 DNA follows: TGTGCCAGCAGCTTAGAGTCCGCAGGAAATCAGCCCCAGCATTTT.

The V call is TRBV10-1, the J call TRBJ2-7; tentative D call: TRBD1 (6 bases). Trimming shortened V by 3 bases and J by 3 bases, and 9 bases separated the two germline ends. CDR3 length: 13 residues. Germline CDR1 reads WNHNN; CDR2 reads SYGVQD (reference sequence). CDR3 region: CASSEMDSYEQYV. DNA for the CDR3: TGCGCCAGCAGTGAAATGGACAGCTACGAGCAGTACGTC.

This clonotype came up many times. The CDR3 spells CASSLYGGMNTEAFF. DNA for the CDR3: TGTGCCAGCAGCTTATACGGGGGCATGAACACTGAAGCTTTCTTT. The chain carries TRBV7-3 and TRBJ1-1, with a weak D call TRBD1 (6 bases). Germline V gene data show CDR1 as SGHTA and CDR2 as FQGTGA. The CDR3 runs 15 residues. Trimming removed 2 bases from V and 0 bases from J, with 10 bases in between.

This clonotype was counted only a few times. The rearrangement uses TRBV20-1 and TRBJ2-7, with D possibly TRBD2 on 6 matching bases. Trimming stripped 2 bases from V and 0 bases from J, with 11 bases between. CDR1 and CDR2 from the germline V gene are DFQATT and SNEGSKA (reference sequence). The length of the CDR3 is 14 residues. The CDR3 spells CSARPRGFSYEQYV. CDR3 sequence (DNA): TGCAGTGCTAGACCTCGGGGGTTCTCCTACGAGCAGTACGTC.

CDR3 region: CASSPTGVWQNTGELFF. The CDR3 region has the DNA TGCGCCAGCAGCCCAACGGGTGTGTGGCAGAACACCGGGGAGCTGTTTTTT. The chain uses TRBV4-1 and TRBJ2-2; D is ambiguous. This CDR3 region has 17 residues. Germline V gene data show CDR1 as MGHRA and CDR2 as YSYEKL. With 4 bases removed from V and 1 base from J, the gap between germline ends came to 16 bases.

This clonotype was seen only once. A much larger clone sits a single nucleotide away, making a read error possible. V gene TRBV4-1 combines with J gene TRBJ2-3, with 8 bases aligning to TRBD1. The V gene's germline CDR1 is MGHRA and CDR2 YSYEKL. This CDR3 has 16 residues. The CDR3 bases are TGCGACAGCAGCCACGAAACAGGGGGATACACAGATACGCAGTATTTT. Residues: CDSSHETGGYTDTQYF.

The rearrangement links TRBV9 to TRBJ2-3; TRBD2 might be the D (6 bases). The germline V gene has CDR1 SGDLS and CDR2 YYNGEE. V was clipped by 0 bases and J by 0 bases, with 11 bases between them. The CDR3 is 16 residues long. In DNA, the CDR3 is TGTGCCAGCAGCGTAGTAAGCGGGTCTAGCACAGATACGCAGTATTTT. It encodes CASSVVSGSSTDTQYF.

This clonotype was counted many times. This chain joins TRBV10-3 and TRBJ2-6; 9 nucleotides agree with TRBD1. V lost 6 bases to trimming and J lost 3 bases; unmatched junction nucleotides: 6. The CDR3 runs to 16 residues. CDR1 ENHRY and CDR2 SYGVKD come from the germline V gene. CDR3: CAISGTGQGGANVLTF. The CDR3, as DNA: TGTGCCATCAGCGGGACAGGGCAAGGTGGGGCCAACGTCCTGACTTTC.

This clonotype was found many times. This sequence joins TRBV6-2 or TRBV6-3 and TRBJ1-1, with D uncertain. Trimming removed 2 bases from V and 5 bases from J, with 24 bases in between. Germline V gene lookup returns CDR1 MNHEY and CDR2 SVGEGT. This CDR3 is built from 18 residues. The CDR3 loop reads CASSYVAGATPRRTEAFF. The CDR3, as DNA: TGTGCCAGCAGTTACGTCGCCGGCGCGACTCCTAGGAGAACTGAAGCTTTCTTT.

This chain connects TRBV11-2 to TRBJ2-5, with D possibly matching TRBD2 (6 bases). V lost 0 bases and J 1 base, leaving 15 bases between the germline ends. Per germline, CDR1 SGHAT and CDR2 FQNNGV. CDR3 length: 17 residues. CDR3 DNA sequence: TGTGCCAGCAGCTTAGATTACGGCGGGACCGCCCAAGAGACCCAGTACTTC. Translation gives CASSLDYGGTAQETQYF.

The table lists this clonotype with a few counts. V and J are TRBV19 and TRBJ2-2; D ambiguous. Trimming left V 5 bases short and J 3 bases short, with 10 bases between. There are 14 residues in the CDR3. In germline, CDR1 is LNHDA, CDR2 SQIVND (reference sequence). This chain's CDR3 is CASSGGSYTGELFF. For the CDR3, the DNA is TGTGCCAGTAGTGGCGGCTCGTACACCGGGGAGCTGTTTTTT. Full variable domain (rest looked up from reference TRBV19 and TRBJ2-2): DGGITQSPKYLFRKEGQNVTLSCEQNLNHDAMYWYRQDPGQGLRLIYYSQIVNDFQKGDIAEGYSVSREKKESFPLTVTSAQKNPTAFYLCASSGGSYTGELFFGEGSRLTVL.

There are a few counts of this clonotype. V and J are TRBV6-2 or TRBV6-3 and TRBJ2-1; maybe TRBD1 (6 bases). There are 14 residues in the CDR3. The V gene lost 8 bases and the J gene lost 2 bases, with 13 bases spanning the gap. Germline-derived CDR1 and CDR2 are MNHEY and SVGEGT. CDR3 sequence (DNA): TGTGCCAGCCGTTCCACAGGGACCTACAATGAGCAGTTCTTC. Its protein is CASRSTGTYNEQFF.

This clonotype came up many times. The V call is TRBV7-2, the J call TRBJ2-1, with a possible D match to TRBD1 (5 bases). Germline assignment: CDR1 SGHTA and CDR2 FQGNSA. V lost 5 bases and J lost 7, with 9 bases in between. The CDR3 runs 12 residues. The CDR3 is CASSPRTNEQFF. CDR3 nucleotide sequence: TGTGCCAGCAGCCCGCGGACAAATGAGCAGTTCTTC.

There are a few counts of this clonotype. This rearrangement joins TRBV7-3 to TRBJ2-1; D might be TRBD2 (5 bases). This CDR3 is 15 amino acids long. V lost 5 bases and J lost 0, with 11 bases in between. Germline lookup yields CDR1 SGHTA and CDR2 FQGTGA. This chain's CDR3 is CASSRTQSSYNEQFF. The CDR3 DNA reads TGTGCCAGCAGCCGGACTCAAAGCTCCTACAATGAGCAGTTCTTC.

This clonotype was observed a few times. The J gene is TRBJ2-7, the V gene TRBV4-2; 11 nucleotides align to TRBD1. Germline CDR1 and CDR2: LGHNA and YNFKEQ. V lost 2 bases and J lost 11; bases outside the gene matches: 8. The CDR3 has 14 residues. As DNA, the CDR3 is TGTGCCAGCAGCCAAAGGACAGGGGGCGACGTTAAGTACTTC. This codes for CASSQRTGGDVKYF.